Listed here are 24 T cell receptor beta chains from one sample, sequenced in a study of cytomegalovirus exposure and HLA in healthy donors. The PCR was carried out with 60 Vbeta primers and 13 Jbeta primers. Method: immunoSEQ multiplex PCR; TCRdb's copy keeps in-frame clones and lacks some. The sample data list 140,000 to 150,000 clones. Sequencing input: PBMCs. The receptors derive from a male donor in good health and CMV-seronegative.

This chain uses TRBV27 with TRBJ1-1; 7 bases agree with TRBD1. Germline V CDR1 and CDR2: MNHEY, SMNVEV (reference sequence). Unmatched junction bases numbered 18, after V lost 3 bases and J lost 2 bases. This CDR3 has 19 amino acids. CDR3 sequence: CASSFLARGSARRNTEAFF. The CDR3, as DNA: TGTGCCAGCAGTTTCTTGGCCAGGGGGTCGGCTAGGCGAAACACTGAAGCTTTCTTT.

J is TRBJ1-1 and V is TRBV4-2; weak D call: TRBD1 (5 bases). The germline V and J ends were trimmed by 1 base and 7 bases, with 7 bases remaining between them. Germline CDR1 and CDR2: LGHNA and YNFKEQ. This CDR3 is 12 amino acids long. The CDR3 DNA follows: TGTGCCAGCAGCCAAGGGGGCCTTGAAGCTTTCTTT. It codes for CASSQGGLEAFF.

The CDR3 loop is CASRLAGDGSYEQYF. The CDR3 region has the DNA TGTGCCAGCAGACTAGCGGGAGACGGCTCCTACGAGCAGTACTTC. The rearrangement joins TRBV27 to TRBJ2-7; 11 bases align to TRBD2. The CDR3 is made up of 15 amino acids. Germline V gene lookup returns CDR1 MNHEY and CDR2 SMNVEV (reference sequence). Trimming cost V 6 bases and J 0 bases; bases outside gene matches: 4.

The chain recombines TRBV4-1 with TRBJ2-2, with a tentative D call TRBD1 (6 bases). This CDR3 is 16 amino acids long. V lost 0 bases, J lost 3 bases, and 11 bases lay in between. Looked up from germline, CDR1 is MGHRA and CDR2 is YSYEKL. Here the CDR3 reads CASSQDADSYTGELFF. The CDR3 DNA sequence: TGCGCCAGCAGCCAAGATGCGGACAGCTACACCGGGGAGCTGTTTTTT.

CDR3 in DNA: TGTGCCAGTAGTCCTAGGACTAGCGGGAGGCACAATGAGCAGTTCTTC. The encoded protein is CASSPRTSGRHNEQFF. The chain links TRBV19 to TRBJ2-1; 14 bases match TRBD2. This CDR3 is built from 16 residues. Per germline, CDR1 LNHDA and CDR2 SQIVND (reference sequence). Germline trimming cut 5 bases from V and 5 bases from J; bases unmatched to any gene: 5.

The chain recombines TRBV13 with TRBJ2-2, with TRBD2 identical over 9 bases. CDR1 is PRHDT and CDR2 is FYEKMQ in the germline V gene (reference sequence). V shed 0 bases and J 3 bases; nucleotides not matched to a gene: 5. The CDR3 sequence is 17 residues long. The CDR3 reads CASSLGGLAPYTGELFF. The CDR3 bases are TGTGCCAGCAGCTTAGGGGGACTAGCTCCCTACACCGGGGAGCTGTTTTTT.

About this clone itself: This specimen includes other DNA sequences encoding the same CDR3. This sequence joins TRBV7-9 and TRBJ1-6, with 9 bases matching TRBD1. The CDR3 runs 14 residues. Germline CDR1 is SEHNR and CDR2 is FQNEAQ (reference sequence). V shed 1 base, J shed 9 bases, and the junction held 1 base outside the gene matches. CDR3 loop: CASSLGQGGSPLHF. The CDR3 DNA sequence: TGTGCCAGCAGCTTAGGACAGGGGGGTTCACCCCTCCACTTT.

The J gene is TRBJ2-5, the V gene TRBV6-5; 12 bases match TRBD2. V shed 0 bases, J shed 5 bases, and the junction held 4 bases outside the gene matches. This CDR3 spans 16 amino acids. Per germline, CDR1 MNHEY and CDR2 SVGAGI. The CDR3 DNA sequence: TGTGCCAGCAGTTACTCTACTAGCGGGGGGTGGGAGACCCAGTACTTC. It is translated as CASSYSTSGGWETQYF.

This sequence joins TRBV19 and TRBJ2-5, with D tentatively TRBD2 (6 bases). The CDR3 totals 14 residues. The germline V gene has CDR1 LNHDA and CDR2 SQIVND (reference sequence). Trimming cost V 9 bases and J 2 bases, with 16 bases left between them. CDR3 DNA: TGTGCCAGCTATCCCGGGACTTTACAAGAGACCCAGTACTTC. Its protein is CASYPGTLQETQYF.

The V call is TRBV7-6, the J call TRBJ2-2, with D tentatively TRBD2 (7 bases). Germline CDR1 is SGHVS and CDR2 is FNYEAQ. Trimming left V 4 bases short and J 6 bases short, with 21 bases between. CDR3 length: 17 residues. The CDR3 region is CASSSQRTRGVPGELFF. The CDR3 nucleotides are TGTGCCAGCAGCTCTCAAAGGACTAGGGGGGTTCCCGGGGAGCTGTTTTTT.

The V and J genes are TRBV4-2 and TRBJ1-5, with D tentatively TRBD1 (6 bases). Germline assignment: CDR1 LGHNA and CDR2 YNFKEQ. The CDR3 runs 16 residues. V was clipped by 0 bases and J by 7 bases, with 16 bases between them. The CDR3 DNA is TGTGCCAGCAGCCAAGATGGGAACAGGGCGTGGCAGCCCCAGCATTTT. It is translated as CASSQDGNRAWQPQHF.

The J gene is TRBJ1-2, the V gene TRBV27; 9 positions match TRBD1. The germline V gene encodes CDR1 MNHEY and CDR2 SMNVEV (reference sequence). The CDR3 spans 18 residues. V lost 3 bases, J lost 1 base, and 12 bases stayed unmatched. The DNA of the CDR3 is TGTGCCAGCAGTTTTAAGGTCGGACAGGGGATTAGTAACTATGGCTACACCTTC. Amino acid sequence: CASSFKVGQGISNYGYTF.

This chain uses TRBV5-1 with TRBJ2-1; no firm D call. The CDR3 has 13 residues. CDR1 SGHRS and CDR2 YFSETQ come from the germline V gene. V was clipped by 0 bases and J by 5 bases, with 6 bases between them. The CDR3 DNA is TGCGCCAGCAGCTTGGTACAGCACAATGAGCAGTTCTTC. Residues: CASSLVQHNEQFF.

The V and J genes are TRBV28 and TRBJ1-5; 9 bases fit TRBD1. The length of the CDR3 is 15 residues. V shed 5 bases, J shed 2 bases, and the junction held 4 bases outside the gene matches. CDR1 MDHEN and CDR2 SYDVKM come from the germline V gene. CDR3 nucleotide sequence: TGTGCCAGCAGTACTCGGACAGGGGGCAATCAGCCCCAGCATTTT. Translation gives CASSTRTGGNQPQHF.

This sequence joins TRBV6-1 and TRBJ2-2; 10 nucleotides agree with TRBD2. The CDR3 consists of 22 residues. Germline V gene lookup returns CDR1 MNHNS and CDR2 SASEGT. V dropped 1 base and J dropped 3; count of bases not matched to a gene: 20. Here the CDR3 reads CASSEDMLWKVAGGGDTGELFF. CDR3 coding DNA: TGTGCCAGCAGTGAAGACATGCTTTGGAAGGTAGCGGGAGGCGGGGACACCGGGGAGCTGTTTTTT.

This chain links TRBV7-8 with TRBJ1-1, with D perhaps TRBD1 (5 bases). This CDR3 spans 17 amino acids. Trimming cost V 1 base and J 0 bases, with 15 bases left between them. Germline V CDR1 and CDR2: SGHVS, FQNEAQ. The CDR3 reads CASSLGRGTFMNTEAFF. The CDR3 DNA reads TGTGCCAGCAGCTTAGGAAGGGGAACCTTTATGAACACTGAAGCTTTCTTT.

The chain couples TRBV5-1 to TRBJ1-2; maybe TRBD1 (5 bases). Trimming removed 4 bases at V and 5 bases at J, with 18 bases between. CDR1 is SGHRS and CDR2 is YFSETQ in the germline V gene. CDR3 length: 15 residues. CDR3 amino acids: CASSRDRQSDYGYTF. DNA of the CDR3: TGCGCCAGCAGCCGAGATAGACAGAGTGATTATGGCTACACCTTC.

The chain joins TRBV19 to TRBJ1-5; TRBD1 matches at 7 bases. CDR1 and CDR2 from the germline V gene are LNHDA and SQIVND (reference sequence). This CDR3 has 12 residues. Trimming cost V 6 bases and J 6 bases; bases outside gene matches: 2. In nucleotides, the CDR3 is TGTGCCAGTAGGACAGGGTTTCAGCCCCAGCATTTT. Its translation: CASRTGFQPQHF. The whole variable domain, filled in from reference TRBV19 and TRBJ1-5, reads DGGITQSPKYLFRKEGQNVTLSCEQNLNHDAMYWYRQDPGQGLRLIYYSQIVNDFQKGDIAEGYSVSREKKESFPLTVTSAQKNPTAFYLCASRTGFQPQHFGDGTRLSIL.

The rearrangement joins TRBV6-5 to TRBJ1-6, with 8 bases identical to TRBD1. Losses at the gene ends were 6 bases for V and 8 bases for J; bases not matched to a gene: 6. Per germline, CDR1 MNHEY and CDR2 SVGAGI. The CDR3 runs to 14 residues. CDR3: CASSQTGADSPLHF. The DNA for the CDR3 is TGTGCCAGCAGCCAGACAGGGGCAGATTCACCCCTCCACTTT.

This chain joins TRBV9 and TRBJ2-1; TRBD2 matches 8 bases. V dropped 3 bases and J dropped 0; count of bases not matched to a gene: 2. Germline CDR1 SGDLS, CDR2 YYNGEE. The CDR3 spans 15 residues. CDR3 coding DNA: TGTGCCAGCAGCGGGGCGGGGGGCTCCTACAATGAGCAGTTCTTC. It translates to CASSGAGGSYNEQFF.

This chain connects TRBV29-1 to TRBJ1-1; D gene ambiguous. The CDR3 sequence is 12 residues long. The V end lost 4 bases, the J end lost 1 base, and 7 bases lay between the germline ends. The germline V gene has CDR1 SQVTM and CDR2 ANQGSEA. For the CDR3, the DNA is TGCAGCGTTGTCCCCGGGAACACTGAAGCTTTCTTT. It yields the protein CSVVPGNTEAFF.

The chain carries TRBV13 and TRBJ2-1; TRBD2 agrees at 7 bases. The CDR3 runs 16 residues. CDR1 is PRHDT, CDR2 FYEKMQ, per germline (reference sequence). Trimming cost V 0 bases and J 5 bases; bases outside gene matches: 7. The CDR3 loop is CASSLGSTSLDNEQFF. The CDR3 DNA sequence: TGTGCCAGCAGCTTAGGCTCGACTAGCCTAGACAATGAGCAGTTCTTC.

This rearrangement joins TRBV6-5 to TRBJ1-3; a possible D gene is TRBD1 (6 bases). Germline V gene sequence: CDR1 MNHEY, CDR2 SVGAGI. V lost 2 bases and J lost 9, with 11 bases in between. This CDR3 region has 13 residues. CDR3 in amino acids: CASSYGQGTTIYF. CDR3 nucleotides: TGTGCCAGCAGTTACGGGCAGGGGACCACCATATATTTT.

The chain employs TRBV4-3 and TRBJ2-2; TRBD2 aligns across 9 bases. Trimming at V came to 5 bases and at J to 4 bases, leaving 8 bases not matched to a gene. The germline V gene encodes CDR1 LGHNA and CDR2 YSLEER. The CDR3 has 16 amino acids. CDR3 region: CASSLQRGASTGELFF. The CDR3 DNA reads TGCGCCAGCAGCTTACAGCGGGGGGCTTCCACCGGGGAGCTGTTTTTT.